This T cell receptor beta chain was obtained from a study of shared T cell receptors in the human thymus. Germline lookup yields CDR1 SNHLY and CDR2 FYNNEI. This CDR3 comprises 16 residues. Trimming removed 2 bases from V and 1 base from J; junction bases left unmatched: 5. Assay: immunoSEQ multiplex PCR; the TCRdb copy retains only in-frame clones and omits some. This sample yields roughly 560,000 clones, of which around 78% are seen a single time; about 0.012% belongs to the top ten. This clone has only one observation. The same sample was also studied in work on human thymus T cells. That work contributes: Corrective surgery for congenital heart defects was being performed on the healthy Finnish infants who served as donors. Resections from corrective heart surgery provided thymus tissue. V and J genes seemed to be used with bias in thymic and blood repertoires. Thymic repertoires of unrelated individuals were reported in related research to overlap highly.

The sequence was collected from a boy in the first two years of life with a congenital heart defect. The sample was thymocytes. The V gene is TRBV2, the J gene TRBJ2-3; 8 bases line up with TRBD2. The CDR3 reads CASSEIQRECTDTQYF. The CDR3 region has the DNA TGTGCCAGCAGTGAAATCCAGCGGGAGTGCACAGATACGCAGTATTTT.